This T cell receptor beta chain comes out of a study of OX40 agonist ivuxolimab in advanced cancers. Background on the study: Hepatocellular carcinoma, melanoma, renal cell or head and neck cancer was diagnosed in the dose-escalation patients. Points from the study as a whole: Certain nonresponders additionally had low normalized T-cell clonal expansion. Expanded clones were, on average, more numerous among CD8+ T cells than CD4+.

A note on this clone: The antigen remains unidentified.

The table came from immunoSEQ multiplex PCR; TCRdb's copy has only in-frame clones and leaves some out. The sample carries 35,000 to 45,000 clones, 74% recorded once. Trimming at V came to 5 bases and at J to 9 bases, leaving 7 bases not matched to a gene. This CDR3 region has 13 residues. Germline assignment: CDR1 SGHTA and CDR2 FQGNSA. This receptor was taken from an adult with an advanced solid tumor such as melanoma, head and neck, liver or kidney cancer. Sequenced material: CD4+ or CD8+ T cells sorted from blood, taken in a trial of the OX40 agonist ivuxolimab. The chain recombines TRBV7-2 with TRBJ2-4, with TRBD2 matching over 7 bases. DNA for the CDR3: TGTGCCAGCAGCCAAGCGGGGATGGGCATTCAGTACTTC. It encodes CASSQAGMGIQYF.